The 21 T cell receptor beta chains below all came from one sample that was sequenced in a study of early T cells in non-severe SARS-CoV-2 infection. Using its own MiXCR run on the 5' RACE reads, TCRdb lists one record per CDR3 protein. The sample yields fewer than 95,000 distinct CDR3 sequences, approximately 17% seen once. The sample consisted of whole blood, taken at baseline. Source of these receptors: an adult who was a healthcare worker with PCR-confirmed SARS-CoV-2 infection or an uninfected control (not recorded which).

The genes are TRBV5-1 and TRBJ2-1, with TRBD2 as a possible D gene (5 bases). The CDR3 is 15 amino acids. Germline lookup yields CDR1 SGHRS and CDR2 YFSETQ. V dropped 0 bases and J dropped 5 bases, with 12 bases sitting between them. The CDR3 region has the DNA TGCGCCAGCAGCTTGGCGAGGGCCCCACACAATGAGCAGTTCTTC. This gives the protein CASSLARAPHNEQFF.

Ten or more counts support this clonotype. V usage is TRBV27 and J usage is TRBJ2-7; either TRBD1 or TRBD2 may fit D (5 bases each). The CDR3 has 14 residues. Germline V lookup: CDR1 MNHEY, CDR2 SMNVEV (reference sequence). Between the trimmed V and J ends, which lost 2 bases and 1 base, there was a span of 9 bases. The CDR3 nucleotides are TGTGCCAGCAGTTTAGGGACGGCGTCCTACGAGCAGTACTTC. This codes for CASSLGTASYEQYF.

This clonotype showed up just a few times. The V gene is TRBV6-5, the J gene TRBJ2-1; 7 bases line up with TRBD2. There are 14 residues in the CDR3. After removal of 0 bases from V and 7 bases from J, the junction contained 3 bases not matched to a gene. CDR1 and CDR2 from the germline V gene are MNHEY and SVGAGI. This CDR3 reads CASSYSAGINEQFF. The DNA of the CDR3 is TGTGCCAGCAGTTACTCAGCGGGGATTAATGAGCAGTTCTTC.

This clonotype showed up many times. The chain combines TRBV4-3 with TRBJ2-2; 12 positions match TRBD2. The CDR3 runs 17 residues. The trim removed 0 bases at V and 5 bases at J, leaving 4 bases unmatched. Germline-derived CDR1 and CDR2 are LGHNA and YSLEER. CDR3 in DNA: TGCGCCAGCAGCCAAGAACTAGCGGGAGGTGGAACCGGGGAGCTGTTTTTT. Translating it yields CASSQELAGGGTGELFF.

V is TRBV25-1 and J is TRBJ1-3, with a possible D match to TRBD1 (5 bases). This CDR3 is built from 14 residues. Germline assignment: CDR1 MGHDK and CDR2 SYGVNS. Trimming removed 4 bases from V and 6 bases from J, with 13 bases in between. This CDR3 reads CASSVGGGENTIYF. CDR3 nucleotides: TGTGCCAGCAGTGTGGGGGGTGGAGAAAACACCATATATTTT.

In this sample, this clonotype turned up a few times. The chain carries TRBV20-1 and TRBJ2-7; 10 nucleotides match TRBD2. Germline trimming cut 3 bases from V and 6 bases from J; bases unmatched to any gene: 5. Germline lookup yields CDR1 DFQATT and CDR2 SNEGSKA (reference sequence). This CDR3 spans 13 amino acids. CDR3 amino acids: CSASLAGVSEQYF. For the CDR3, the DNA is TGCAGTGCTAGCCTAGCGGGAGTTTCCGAGCAGTACTTC.

The sample holds many counts of this clonotype. The rearrangement joins TRBV2 to TRBJ2-7; TRBD1 agrees at 9 bases. The length of the CDR3 is 15 residues. V gave up 6 bases and J gave up 3 bases; unmatched junction bases: 9. Germline CDR1 reads SNHLY; CDR2 reads FYNNEI. In DNA form, the CDR3 reads TGTGCCAGCAGGATAACCGGGACAGGGAACTACGAGCAGTACTTC. Encoded protein: CASRITGTGNYEQYF.

A few counts support this clonotype. This sequence joins TRBV20-1 and TRBJ2-5; maybe TRBD2 (6 bases). The V gene's germline CDR1 is DFQATT and CDR2 SNEGSKA (reference sequence). The V end was cut by 3 bases, the J end by 2 bases, with 13 bases between. The CDR3 extends over 14 amino acids. The CDR3 is CSASGGRGQETQYF. CDR3 bases: TGCAGTGCTAGCGGGGGACGGGGGCAAGAGACCCAGTACTTC.

This chain uses TRBV20-1 with TRBJ2-1; TRBD2 matches 10 bases. The germline CDR1 and CDR2 sequences are DFQATT and SNEGSKA (reference sequence). The CDR3 sequence is 18 residues long. V trimming: 1 base; J trimming: 0 bases; junction bases outside the gene matches: 9. CDR3 coding DNA: TGCAGTGCTAGAGCCCCCGGGACTAGCGAAGCCTCCTACAATGAGCAGTTCTTC. It codes for CSARAPGTSEASYNEQFF.

This clonotype came up a few times. The V and J genes are TRBV4-2 and TRBJ2-1; D is unresolved. The V gene's germline CDR1 is LGHNA and CDR2 YNFKEQ. Trimming took off 0 bases at V and 4 bases at J, with 13 bases between the two ends. The CDR3 is made up of 16 amino acids. The CDR3: CASSQDGGYLYNEQFF. The CDR3 DNA follows: TGTGCCAGCAGCCAAGATGGCGGCTACCTTTACAATGAGCAGTTCTTC.

The gene calls are TRBV7-3 and TRBJ2-4; unclear D gene. Germline V gene data show CDR1 as SGHTA and CDR2 as FQGTGA. The V end lost 1 base, the J end lost 0 bases, and 4 bases lay between the germline ends. This CDR3 region has 14 residues. The CDR3 region has the DNA TGTGCCAGCAGCTTAAAGGGAGCCAAAAACATTCAGTACTTC. Its translation is CASSLKGAKNIQYF. Using reference TRBV7-3 and TRBJ2-4 for the parts outside the CDR3, the full variable domain is GAGVSQTPSNKVTEKGKYVELRCDPISGHTALYWYRQSLGQGPEFLIYFQGTGAADDSGLPNDRFFAVRPEGSVSTLKIQRTERGDSAVYLCASSLKGAKNIQYFGAGTRLSVL.

CDR3 residues: CASSLGRLETQYF. The CDR3 bases are TGTGCCAGCAGTTTGGGCAGGTTGGAGACCCAGTACTTC. The chain carries TRBV28 and TRBJ2-5; no clear D. There are 13 residues in the CDR3. Per the germline V gene, CDR1 is MDHEN and CDR2 is SYDVKM. V lost 3 bases and J lost 5, with 10 bases in between.

This clonotype was detected ten times or more. The chain employs TRBV4-1 and TRBJ2-1; D may be TRBD2 (5 bases). The CDR3 consists of 15 residues. Germline CDR1 and CDR2: MGHRA and YSYEKL. V lost 0 bases and J 10 bases, leaving 16 bases between the germline ends. The CDR3: CASSQESLALREQFF. The CDR3 nucleotides are TGCGCCAGCAGCCAAGAATCTCTAGCCCTTAGGGAGCAGTTCTTC.

The V and J genes are TRBV3-1 and TRBJ2-1; TRBD2 matches 9 bases. The germline gives CDR1 LGHDT, CDR2 YNNKEL (reference sequence). This CDR3 has 16 residues. J gave up 6 bases and V 4 bases, and 10 bases lay outside the gene matches. The CDR3, as DNA: TGTGCCAGCAGCCTCAAACGGGGACTAGCCCTCAATGAGCAGTTCTTC. Its protein is CASSLKRGLALNEQFF.

V usage is TRBV28 and J usage is TRBJ1-5, with TRBD1 matching 7 bases. The trim removed 5 bases at V and 1 base at J, leaving 14 bases unmatched. This CDR3 is 18 amino acids long. Looked up from germline, CDR1 is MDHEN and CDR2 is SYDVKM. The CDR3 spells CASSRRQGIVWSNQPQHF. The CDR3, as DNA: TGTGCCAGCAGTCGACGACAGGGTATTGTCTGGAGCAATCAGCCCCAGCATTTT. Combining the CDR3 with reference TRBV28 and TRBJ1-5 gives the whole variable domain DVKVTQSSRYLVKRTGEKVFLECVQDMDHENMFWYRQDPGLGLRLIYFSYDVKMKEKGDIPEGYSVSREKKERFSLILESASTNQTSMYLCASSRRQGIVWSNQPQHFGDGTRLSIL.

This clonotype has only a few counts. This chain uses TRBV14 with TRBJ2-5; D assignment may be TRBD1 or TRBD2 (5 bases each). V shed 4 bases and J shed 7 bases, with 13 bases lying between them. Germline CDR1 reads SGHDN; CDR2 reads FVKESK. The CDR3 consists of 13 residues. In DNA form, the CDR3 reads TGTGCCAGCAGCCCGACCGGGACGGGGACCCAGTACTTC. Protein product: CASSPTGTGTQYF.

The chain carries TRBV5-4 and TRBJ2-7; 7 positions match TRBD2. The CDR3 runs 21 residues. Germline assignment: CDR1 SGHNT and CDR2 YYREEE (reference sequence). The junction had 25 bases not matched to a gene; V was cut back by 3 bases and J by 1 base. The CDR3 DNA reads TGTGCCAGCAGCTCCGAAACATTGGGCACCACCGGGGGGACCATATCCTACGAGCAGTACTTC. Its translation: CASSSETLGTTGGTISYEQYF.

This clonotype was detected many times. This chain connects TRBV7-6 to TRBJ2-5; D gene uncertain. There are 14 residues in the CDR3. CDR1 is SGHVS and CDR2 is FNYEAQ in the germline V gene. The V gene lost 1 base and the J gene lost 0 bases, with 6 bases spanning the gap. CDR3 protein: CASSLVSHQETQYF. The CDR3 region has the DNA TGTGCCAGCAGCTTAGTGTCACACCAAGAGACCCAGTACTTC. Full variable domain (missing parts from reference TRBV7-6 and TRBJ2-5): GAGVSQSPRYKVTKRGQDVALRCDPISGHVSLYWYRQALGQGPEFLTYFNYEAQQDKSGLPNDRFSAERPEGSISTLTIQRTEQRDSAMYRCASSLVSHQETQYFGPGTRLLVL.

In the case of this clonotype: An end of the junction does not agree with germline; a read error may underlie this. This chain uses TRBV4-2 with TRBJ2-1; D is possibly TRBD2 (6 bases). The germline V gene has CDR1 LGHNA and CDR2 YNFKEQ. The CDR3 spans 16 residues. The CDR3 DNA follows: TGTGCCAGCAGACAAGCGGCGGGAAGAGTGTACAATGAGCAGTTCTTC. It is translated as CASRQAAGRVYNEQFF.

The table lists this clonotype with a few counts. This chain uses TRBV19 with TRBJ2-7, with D perhaps TRBD2 (6 bases). Germline lookup yields CDR1 LNHDA and CDR2 SQIVND (reference sequence). The V and J ends lost 3 bases and 4 bases respectively, with 13 bases between them. There are 14 residues in the CDR3. CDR3 nucleotide sequence: TGTGCCAGTAGTATGGGACTCCTTTCTTACGAGCAGTACTTC. Residues: CASSMGLLSYEQYF. Variable domain in full (rest from reference TRBV19 and TRBJ2-7): DGGITQSPKYLFRKEGQNVTLSCEQNLNHDAMYWYRQDPGQGLRLIYYSQIVNDFQKGDIAEGYSVSREKKESFPLTVTSAQKNPTAFYLCASSMGLLSYEQYFGPGTRLTVT.

This clonotype was counted at least ten times. CDR3 amino acids: CASSQGRTTQRGYTF. CDR3 sequence (DNA): TGTGCCAGCTCACAAGGACGGACGACCCAGAGGGGCTACACCTTC. V usage is TRBV18 and J usage is TRBJ1-2; no clear D gene. The CDR3 consists of 15 residues. V lost 4 bases, J lost 8 bases, and 20 bases lay in between. Per the germline V gene, CDR1 is KGHSH and CDR2 is LQKENI.